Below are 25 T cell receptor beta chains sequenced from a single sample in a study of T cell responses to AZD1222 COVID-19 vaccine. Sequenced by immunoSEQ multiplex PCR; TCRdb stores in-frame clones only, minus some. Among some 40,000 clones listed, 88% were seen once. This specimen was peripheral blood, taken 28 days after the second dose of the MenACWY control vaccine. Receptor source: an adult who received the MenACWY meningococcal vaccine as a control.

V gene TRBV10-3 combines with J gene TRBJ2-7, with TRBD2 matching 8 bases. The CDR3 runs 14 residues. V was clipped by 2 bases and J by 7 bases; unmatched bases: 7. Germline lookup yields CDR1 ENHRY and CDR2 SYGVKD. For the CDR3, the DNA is TGTGCCATCAGTGAGGGGACTAGTTCGGAGGAGCAGTACTTC. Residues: CAISEGTSSEEQYF.

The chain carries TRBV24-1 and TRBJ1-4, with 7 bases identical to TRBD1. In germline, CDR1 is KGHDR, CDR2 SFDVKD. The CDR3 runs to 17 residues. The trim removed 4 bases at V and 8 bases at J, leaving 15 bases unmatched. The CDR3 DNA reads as TGTGCCACCAGTGACCGAATTACAGGGGTGGGAGAAGAAAAACTGTTTTTT. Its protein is CATSDRITGVGEEKLFF.

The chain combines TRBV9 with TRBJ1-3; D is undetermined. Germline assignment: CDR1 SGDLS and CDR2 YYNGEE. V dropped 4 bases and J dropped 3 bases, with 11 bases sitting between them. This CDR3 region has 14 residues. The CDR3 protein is CASSSRGDGNTIYF. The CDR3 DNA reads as TGTGCCAGCAGCTCCCGTGGGGATGGAAACACCATATATTTT.

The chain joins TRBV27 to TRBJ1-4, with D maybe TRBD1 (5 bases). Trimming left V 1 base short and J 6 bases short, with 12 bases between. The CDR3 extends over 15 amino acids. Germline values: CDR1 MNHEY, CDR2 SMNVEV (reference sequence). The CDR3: CASSLWGGKDEKLFF. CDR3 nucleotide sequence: TGTGCCAGCAGTTTATGGGGCGGTAAGGATGAAAAACTGTTTTTT.

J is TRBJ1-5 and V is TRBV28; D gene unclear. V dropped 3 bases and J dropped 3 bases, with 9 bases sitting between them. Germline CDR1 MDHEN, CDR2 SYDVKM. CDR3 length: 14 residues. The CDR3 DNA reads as TGTGCCAGCAGTTTGCAACGGAACAATCAGCCCCAGCATTTT. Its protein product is CASSLQRNNQPQHF.

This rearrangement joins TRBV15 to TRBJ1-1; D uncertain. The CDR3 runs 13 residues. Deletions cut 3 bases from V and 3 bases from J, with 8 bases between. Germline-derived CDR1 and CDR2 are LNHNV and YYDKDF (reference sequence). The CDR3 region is CATSSVRDTEAFF. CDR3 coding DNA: TGTGCCACCAGCAGCGTAAGGGACACTGAAGCTTTCTTT.

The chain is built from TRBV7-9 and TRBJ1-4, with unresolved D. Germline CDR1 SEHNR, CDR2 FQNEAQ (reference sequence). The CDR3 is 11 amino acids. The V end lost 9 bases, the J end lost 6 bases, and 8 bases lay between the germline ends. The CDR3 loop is CASRRDEKLFF. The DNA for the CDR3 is TGTGCCAGTAGGAGGGATGAAAAACTGTTTTTT.

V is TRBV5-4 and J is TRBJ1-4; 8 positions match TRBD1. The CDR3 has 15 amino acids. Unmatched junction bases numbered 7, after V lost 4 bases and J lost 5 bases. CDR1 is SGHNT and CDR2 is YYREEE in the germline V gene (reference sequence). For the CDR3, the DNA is TGTGCCAGCAGCAGGAGACAGGGGACGAATGAAAAACTGTTTTTT. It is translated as CASSRRQGTNEKLFF.

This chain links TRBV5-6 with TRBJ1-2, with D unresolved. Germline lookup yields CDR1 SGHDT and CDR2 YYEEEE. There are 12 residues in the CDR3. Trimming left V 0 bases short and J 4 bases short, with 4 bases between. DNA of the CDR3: TGTGCCAGCAGCTTGGACAGCTATGGCTACACCTTC. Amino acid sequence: CASSLDSYGYTF.

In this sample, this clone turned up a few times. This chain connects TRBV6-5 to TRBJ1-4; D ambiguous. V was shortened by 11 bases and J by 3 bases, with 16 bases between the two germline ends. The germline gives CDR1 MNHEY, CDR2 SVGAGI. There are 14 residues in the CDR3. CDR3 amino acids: CASTVGSPNEKLFF. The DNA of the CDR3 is TGTGCCTCAACAGTTGGGAGTCCTAATGAAAAACTGTTTTTT.

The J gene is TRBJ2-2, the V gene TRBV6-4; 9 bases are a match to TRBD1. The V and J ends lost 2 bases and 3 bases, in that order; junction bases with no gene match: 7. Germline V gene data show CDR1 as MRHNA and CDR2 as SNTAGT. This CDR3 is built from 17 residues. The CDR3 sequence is CASSDEGQGRHTGELFF. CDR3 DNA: TGTGCCAGCAGTGACGAGGGACAGGGCAGACACACCGGGGAGCTGTTTTTT.

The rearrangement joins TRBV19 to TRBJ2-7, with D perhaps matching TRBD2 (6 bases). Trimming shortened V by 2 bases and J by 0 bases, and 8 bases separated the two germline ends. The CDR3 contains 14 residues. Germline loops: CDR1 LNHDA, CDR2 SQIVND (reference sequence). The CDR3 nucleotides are TGTGCCAGTAGTATAACGGGGGACTCCTACGAGCAGTACTTC. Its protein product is CASSITGDSYEQYF.

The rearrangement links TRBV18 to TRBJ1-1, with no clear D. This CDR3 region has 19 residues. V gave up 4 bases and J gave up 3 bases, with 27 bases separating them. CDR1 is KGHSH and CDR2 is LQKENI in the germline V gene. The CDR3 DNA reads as TGTGCCAGCTCACTGATTACTTTAGGGTTCTCAGCTGGGCACACTGAAGCTTTCTTT. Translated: CASSLITLGFSAGHTEAFF.

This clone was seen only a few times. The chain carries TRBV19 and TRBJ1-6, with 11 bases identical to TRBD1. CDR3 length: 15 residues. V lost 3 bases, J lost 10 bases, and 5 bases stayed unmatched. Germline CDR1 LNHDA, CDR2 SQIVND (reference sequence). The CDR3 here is CASSMTGTGGSPLHF. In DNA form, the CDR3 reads TGTGCCAGTAGTATGACCGGGACAGGGGGGTCACCCCTCCACTTT. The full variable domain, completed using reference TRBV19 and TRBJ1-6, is DGGITQSPKYLFRKEGQNVTLSCEQNLNHDAMYWYRQDPGQGLRLIYYSQIVNDFQKGDIAEGYSVSREKKESFPLTVTSAQKNPTAFYLCASSMTGTGGSPLHFGNGTRLTVT.

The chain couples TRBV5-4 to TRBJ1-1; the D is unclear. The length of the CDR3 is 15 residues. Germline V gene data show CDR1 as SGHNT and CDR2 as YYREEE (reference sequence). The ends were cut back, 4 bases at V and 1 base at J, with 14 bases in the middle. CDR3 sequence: CASSARRETNTEAFF. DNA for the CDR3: TGTGCCAGCAGCGCGCGAAGGGAGACGAACACTGAAGCTTTCTTT.

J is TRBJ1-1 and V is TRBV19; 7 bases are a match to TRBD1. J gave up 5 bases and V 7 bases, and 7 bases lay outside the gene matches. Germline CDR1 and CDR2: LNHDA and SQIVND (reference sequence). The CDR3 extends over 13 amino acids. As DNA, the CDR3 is TGTGCCAGTATTAGAGGGGGCTGGACTGAAGCTTTCTTT. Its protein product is CASIRGGWTEAFF.

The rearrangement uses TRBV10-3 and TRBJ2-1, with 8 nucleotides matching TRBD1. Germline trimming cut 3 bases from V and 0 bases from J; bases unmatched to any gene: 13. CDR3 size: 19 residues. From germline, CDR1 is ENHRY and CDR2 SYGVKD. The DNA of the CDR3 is TGTGCCATCAGTGAACTGACAGGGGAGGTCAAAAGCTCCTACAATGAGCAGTTCTTC. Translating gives CAISELTGEVKSSYNEQFF.

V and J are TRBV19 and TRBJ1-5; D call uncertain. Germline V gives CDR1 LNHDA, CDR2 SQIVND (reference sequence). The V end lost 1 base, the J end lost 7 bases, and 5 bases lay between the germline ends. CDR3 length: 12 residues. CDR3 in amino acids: CASSIGGQPQHF. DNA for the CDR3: TGTGCCAGTAGTATAGGGGGACAGCCCCAGCATTTT. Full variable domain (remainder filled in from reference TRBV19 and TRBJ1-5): DGGITQSPKYLFRKEGQNVTLSCEQNLNHDAMYWYRQDPGQGLRLIYYSQIVNDFQKGDIAEGYSVSREKKESFPLTVTSAQKNPTAFYLCASSIGGQPQHFGDGTRLSIL.

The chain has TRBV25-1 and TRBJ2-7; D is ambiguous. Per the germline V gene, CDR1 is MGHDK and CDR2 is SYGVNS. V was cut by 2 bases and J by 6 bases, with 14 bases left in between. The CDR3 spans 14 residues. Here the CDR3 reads CASSEEQPGSEQYF. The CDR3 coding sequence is TGTGCCAGCAGTGAAGAACAGCCCGGGTCCGAGCAGTACTTC.

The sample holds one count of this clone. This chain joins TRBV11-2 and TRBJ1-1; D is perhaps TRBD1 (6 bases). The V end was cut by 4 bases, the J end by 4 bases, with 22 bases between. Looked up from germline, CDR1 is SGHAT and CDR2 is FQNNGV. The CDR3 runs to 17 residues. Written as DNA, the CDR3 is TGTGCCAGCAGCTCGCGTGGGGCAGGGGCAAGAGGCACTGAAGCTTTCTTT. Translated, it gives CASSSRGAGARGTEAFF. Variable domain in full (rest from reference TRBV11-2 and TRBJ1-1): EAGVAQSPRYKIIEKRQSVAFWCNPISGHATLYWYQQILGQGPKLLIQFQNNGVVDDSQLPKDRFSAERLKGVDSTLKIQPAKLEDSAVYLCASSSRGAGARGTEAFFGQGTRLTVV.

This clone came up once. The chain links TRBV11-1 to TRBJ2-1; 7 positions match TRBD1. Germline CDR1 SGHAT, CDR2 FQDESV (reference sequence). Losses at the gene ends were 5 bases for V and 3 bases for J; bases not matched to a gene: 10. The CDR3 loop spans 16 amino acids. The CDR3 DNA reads TGTGCCAGCAGCACCCGGCCGGGACAGAGCTACAATGAGCAGTTCTTC. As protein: CASSTRPGQSYNEQFF. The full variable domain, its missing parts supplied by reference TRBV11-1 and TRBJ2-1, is EAEVAQSPRYKITEKSQAVAFWCDPISGHATLYWYRQILGQGPELLVQFQDESVVDDSQLPKDRFSAERLKGVDSTLKIQPAELGDSAMYLCASSTRPGQSYNEQFFGPGTRLTVL.

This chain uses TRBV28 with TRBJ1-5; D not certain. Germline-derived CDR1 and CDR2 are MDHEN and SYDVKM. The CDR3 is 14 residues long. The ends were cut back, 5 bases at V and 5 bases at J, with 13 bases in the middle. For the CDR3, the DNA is TGTGCCAGCAGTGTCGTGGGGAGGGATCAGCCCCAGCATTTT. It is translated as CASSVVGRDQPQHF.

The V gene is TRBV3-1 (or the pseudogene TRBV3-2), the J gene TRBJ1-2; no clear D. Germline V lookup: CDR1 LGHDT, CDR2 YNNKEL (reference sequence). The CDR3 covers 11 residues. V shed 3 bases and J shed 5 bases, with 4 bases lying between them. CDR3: CASSHFYGYTF. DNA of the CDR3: TGTGCCAGCAGCCACTTTTATGGCTACACCTTC.

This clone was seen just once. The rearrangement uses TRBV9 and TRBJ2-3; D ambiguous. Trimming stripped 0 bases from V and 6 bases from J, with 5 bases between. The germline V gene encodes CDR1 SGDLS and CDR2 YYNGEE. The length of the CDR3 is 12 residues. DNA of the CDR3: TGTGCCAGCAGCGTAGTAGGGGATACGCAGTATTTT. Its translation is CASSVVGDTQYF.

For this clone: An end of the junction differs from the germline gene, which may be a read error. CDR3 coding DNA: TGTGCTAGCAGCGAGGACAGAGGCAATGAGCAGTTCTTC. The encoded protein is CASSEDRGNEQFF. The chain links TRBV7-7 to TRBJ2-1; a possible D gene is TRBD1 (6 bases). Germline CDR1 is SSHAT and CDR2 is FNYEAQ (reference sequence). This CDR3 is 13 amino acids long.